This T cell receptor (beta chain) comes out of a study of blood T cell repertoires in COVID-19. Study-wide background: Samples of COVID-19 (acute and convalescent) were obtained from the United States, Italy and Spain. PBMCs, B-cell-depleted T cells, or T cells provided the cDNA or gDNA that made up the material.

The germline V gene encodes CDR1 SGHRS and CDR2 YFSETQ. CDR3 size: 15 residues. V was clipped by 2 bases and J by 3 bases, with 11 bases between them. Authors' methods: Researchers report that nucleated cell counts were estimated from reference gene primer amplification. Here immunoSEQ multiplex PCR was the method, and the copy in TCRdb shows in-frame clones only, minus some. The V and J calls and clone size come from that table; D and trimming were worked out from the DNA. The table has about 200,000 clones, approximately 80% seen once. Sequencing input: peripheral blood. The V and J genes are TRBV5-1 and TRBJ2-2; D might be TRBD1 (6 bases). The TCR was taken from a human donor in a cohort sampled during active COVID-19. In DNA form, the CDR3 reads TGCGCCAGCAGCTTCAGGGGTACGGACACCGGGGAGCTGTTTTTT. Translating gives CASSFRGTDTGELFF.